The clone carrying this T cell receptor beta chain was counted a few times. Its antigen is unknown. Each CDR3 protein gets one entry after TCRdb re-called the RT-PCR reads with MiXCR. The table shows 700,000 to 900,000 distinct CDR3 sequences, with roughly 20% occurring only once. These data are taken from a study of response to subunit inactivated influenza vaccine. Findings and limits, study-wide: Researchers suggested that each seasonal influenza vaccination recruits few new T cells.

This TCR was recovered from a man over 45 who received an inactivated influenza vaccine. Sequencing was performed on PBMCs from blood, taken 4 to 6 days after vaccination.

The CDR3 sequence: CASSLGAGRREAFF. The DNA for the CDR3 is TGTGCCAGCAGTTTAGGGGCGGGACGCCGAGAAGCTTTCTTT. V gene TRBV12-3 or TRBV12-4 combines with J gene TRBJ1-1, with a weak D call TRBD1 (5 bases). The CDR3 contains 14 residues. Trimming cost V 1 base and J 8 bases, with 14 bases left between them.